This record covers a single T cell receptor (beta chain). Antigen unknown. The record originates from a study of Ad26.COV2.S vaccination and SARS-CoV-2 variants. As for the study in general: Ad26.COV2.S shots went into the muscle once or twice, 56 days apart.

The data were produced by immunoSEQ multiplex PCR, yet TCRdb's version contains in-frame clones alone and is incomplete. The sample holds about 400,000 clones, around nine tenths seen once. General study findings and limits: Spike-specific TCR breadth was greater in vaccine than placebo recipients.

Trimming cost V 2 bases and J 4 bases; bases outside gene matches: 2. Looked up from germline, CDR1 is SGHNT and CDR2 is YYREEE (reference sequence). This CDR3 has 13 amino acids. Specified treatment: over 15 received Ad26.COV2.S at low or high dose, single or two shots; 5 received placebo; per-sample allocation not given. The samples date from day 63 after the first vaccine or placebo injection. This rearrangement joins TRBV5-4 to TRBJ2-5; 7 bases agree with TRBD1. This TCR came from a person between 18 and 65 years old who received the Ad26.COV2.S COVID-19 vaccine or a placebo. The source was peripheral blood, collected in a trial of Ad26.COV2.S vaccine versus placebo. In nucleotides, the CDR3 is TGTGCCAGCAGCTTAGACAGGGCAGAGACCCAGTACTTC. It yields the protein CASSLDRAETQYF.